One T cell receptor (beta chain) is described in this entry. The sample comes from a study of T cells in Graves' hyperthyroidism and ophthalmopathy. Amplification of TCR beta CDR3 regions used RNA as the template. The HTBI set primed first-round TCR CDR3 RT-PCR. TCRdb reanalysed the multiplex PCR reads using MiXCR and keeps one entry per CDR3 protein. The sample consists of roughly 500,000 distinct CDR3 sequences, 40% to 50% of them appearing once. Sequencing was performed on peripheral blood or thyroid tissue (not recorded which). This clonotype was sampled from an adult woman with Graves' disease, either hyperthyroidism or ophthalmopathy (not recorded which).

The CDR3 is CSATAYNEQFF. CDR3 in DNA: TGCAGCGCGACAGCTTACAATGAGCAGTTCTTC. V gene TRBV29-1 combines with J gene TRBJ2-1, with D possibly TRBD1 on 5 matching bases. V lost 7 bases and J lost 4, with 8 bases in between. The CDR3 contains 11 residues. Germline assignment: CDR1 SQVTM and CDR2 ANQGSEA.